A selection of T cell receptor beta chains follows, all from one sample in a study of shared clonotypes between healthy human individuals. Clones were read by immunoSEQ multiplex PCR, and TCRdb kept only the in-frame ones, dropping some. The sample holds roughly 700,000 clones, about nine tenths seen once. Sequenced sample: memory CD8+ T cells from PBMCs. The receptors come from a man between 18 and 35 years old in good health. Some clones in this sample may be carry-over from other donors' samples. CDR3s include the opening cysteine and the closing phenylalanine or tryptophan. The order of the fields is CDR3 DNA, CDR3 protein, clone size, V gene, J gene, CDR3 length, D gene. D genes are given only for firm matches. Rows may omit the clone size; those that give it use once, few, many or a size class.

DNA: TGTGCCAGCAGCTGGGGACTAGCGGGAGAAGAGACCCAGTACTTC; CDR3: CASSWGLAGEETQYF; size: NA; V: TRBV13; J: TRBJ2-5; length: 15; D: TRBD2
DNA: TGTGCCACCAGCAACCCGGGACAGACAATCAACTCCTACGAGCAGTACTTC; CDR3: CATSNPGQTINSYEQYF; size: once; V: TRBV15; J: TRBJ2-7; length: 17; D: TRBD1
DNA: TGTGCCAGCAGATGGAACAGGTTGAACACCGGGGAGCTGTTTTTT; CDR3: CASRWNRLNTGELFF; size: NA; V: TRBV28; J: TRBJ2-2; length: 15; D: NA
DNA: TGTGCCAGCAGTTTATGGCCTAGCGGGAGAGGGCACGAGCAGTACTTC; CDR3: CASSLWPSGRGHEQYF; size: NA; V: TRBV27; J: TRBJ2-7; length: 16; D: TRBD2
DNA: TGTGCCAGCAGCTTAGGACATAGCTACGAGCAGTACTTC; CDR3: CASSLGHSYEQYF; size: NA; V: TRBV13; J: TRBJ2-7; length: 13; D: NA
DNA: TGTGCCAGCAGTTTATGGGGAAGTGAGCAGTTCTTC; CDR3: CASSLWGSEQFF; size: once; V: TRBV27; J: TRBJ2-1; length: 12; D: NA
DNA: TGCGCCAGCAGCTTTAGCGGGGGGTCCTACGAGCAGTACTTC; CDR3: CASSFSGGSYEQYF; size: once; V: TRBV5-1; J: TRBJ2-7; length: 14; D: TRBD2
DNA: TGTGCCAGCAGCACCCGGGACAGCAACCACAATGAGCAGTTCTTC; CDR3: CASSTRDSNHNEQFF; size: NA; V: TRBV7-2; J: TRBJ2-1; length: 15; D: TRBD1
DNA: TGTGCCAGCAGCAGTCCAGCGGGATACTCTGGAAACACCATATATTTT; CDR3: CASSSPAGYSGNTIYF; size: NA; V: TRBV7-9; J: TRBJ1-3; length: 16; D: NA
DNA: TGCGCCAGCAGCCTTTATCCCCATGAGCAGTTCTTC; CDR3: CASSLYPHEQFF; size: NA; V: TRBV4-3; J: TRBJ2-1; length: 12; D: NA
DNA: TGTGCCAGTAGTATAGTCCCGGGGAGCGAGCAGTACTTC; CDR3: CASSIVPGSEQYF; size: NA; V: TRBV19; J: TRBJ2-7; length: 13; D: NA
DNA: TGTGCCAGTAGGAACTACCGGGACGCCGGTCTGAGTGGAAACACCATATATTTT; CDR3: CASRNYRDAGLSGNTIYF; size: NA; V: TRBV19; J: TRBJ1-3; length: 18; D: NA
DNA: TGTGCCAGCAGCGTAGGAGGCCTTAGCAATCAGCCCCAGCATTTT; CDR3: CASSVGGLSNQPQHF; size: NA; V: TRBV9; J: TRBJ1-5; length: 15; D: NA
DNA: TGTGCCAGCAGCCACTCGGGGGAGGGCCAAGAGACCCAGTACTTC; CDR3: CASSHSGEGQETQYF; size: NA; V: TRBV28; J: TRBJ2-5; length: 15; D: TRBD2
DNA: TGTGCCAGCACCTCGGGCGGGAGCAATCAGCCCCAGCATTTT; CDR3: CASTSGGSNQPQHF; size: NA; V: TRBV2; J: TRBJ1-5; length: 14; D: NA
DNA: TGTGCCAGCTCACCCCCCCAGGGAAGCTCCTACGAGCAGTACTTC; CDR3: CASSPPQGSSYEQYF; size: NA; V: TRBV18; J: TRBJ2-7; length: 15; D: NA
DNA: TGTGCCAGCAGATTCCCGGGACTCTCCCATGAGCAGTTCTTC; CDR3: CASRFPGLSHEQFF; size: NA; V: TRBV28; J: TRBJ2-1; length: 14; D: NA
DNA: TGTGCCAGTAATACACGACTAGCGGGAGGGTCTCAAGATACGCAGTATTTT; CDR3: CASNTRLAGGSQDTQYF; size: NA; V: TRBV19; J: TRBJ2-3; length: 17; D: TRBD2
DNA: TGTGCCAGCAGCCCACTAGCGGGAGGCCGACCGAAAGAGACCCAGTACTTC; CDR3: CASSPLAGGRPKETQYF; size: NA; V: TRBV9; J: TRBJ2-5; length: 17; D: TRBD2
DNA: TGTGCCAGCAGTTTTGCGGGCCTAACCTACGAGCAGTACTTC; CDR3: CASSFAGLTYEQYF; size: once; V: TRBV28; J: TRBJ2-7; length: 14; D: NA
DNA: TGTGCCAGCAGTGGGGACAGATACTATGGCTACACCTTC; CDR3: CASSGDRYYGYTF; size: once; V: TRBV28; J: TRBJ1-2; length: 13; D: TRBD1
DNA: TGCGCCAGCAGCCAAGTATTAGGTGAGCAGTTCTTC; CDR3: CASSQVLGEQFF; size: NA; V: TRBV4-1; J: TRBJ2-1; length: 12; D: NA
DNA: TGCGCCAGCAGTGATCGCGGGACAGGGGCATTACAGCCCCAGCATTTT; CDR3: CASSDRGTGALQPQHF; size: NA; V: TRBV10-1; J: TRBJ1-5; length: 16; D: TRBD1
DNA: TGTGCCAGCAGCAAGGGTGTCGAGCAGTACTTC; CDR3: CASSKGVEQYF; size: NA; V: TRBV7-9; J: TRBJ2-7; length: 11; D: NA
DNA: TGTGCCAGCAGCCAAATACCCGACAGGGGGTACGGCAATGAGCAGTTCTTC; CDR3: CASSQIPDRGYGNEQFF; size: NA; V: TRBV11-2; J: TRBJ2-1; length: 17; D: TRBD1
DNA: TGTGCCAGCTCACTATCCGGGACAGGGGTACCCAATGAGCAGTTCTTC; CDR3: CASSLSGTGVPNEQFF; size: NA; V: TRBV18; J: TRBJ2-1; length: 16; D: TRBD1
DNA: TGTGCCAGCACCGATTTCCCGTCCGGGGTCGGCTACACCTTC; CDR3: CASTDFPSGVGYTF; size: NA; V: TRBV7-2; J: TRBJ1-2; length: 14; D: NA
DNA: TGTGCCAGCAAAGAATTCGTCACAGATACGCAGTATTTT; CDR3: CASKEFVTDTQYF; size: once; V: TRBV6-6; J: TRBJ2-3; length: 13; D: NA
DNA: TGTGCCAGCAGTTCGTGGGTGTCTACTAATGAAAAACTGTTTTTT; CDR3: CASSSWVSTNEKLFF; size: NA; V: TRBV28; J: TRBJ1-4; length: 15; D: NA
DNA: TGTGCCATCAGTACCGACGGGGGAGTCATTCAGTTCTTC; CDR3: CAISTDGGVIQFF; size: NA; V: TRBV10-3; J: TRBJ2-1; length: 13; D: NA
DNA: TGTGCCAGCAGCTCGGGACAGGGGGCGTGGGGCTACACCTTC; CDR3: CASSSGQGAWGYTF; size: NA; V: TRBV11-2; J: TRBJ1-2; length: 14; D: TRBD1
DNA: TGTGCCAGCCAAGACAGGGGGACGGCCTACGAGCAGTACTTC; CDR3: CASQDRGTAYEQYF; size: once; V: TRBV6-7; J: TRBJ2-7; length: 14; D: TRBD1